These T cell receptor beta chains were read from a single sample in a study of blood T cell repertoires in COVID-19. Assay used: immunoSEQ multiplex PCR; TCRdb lists only in-frame clones, some missing. The profile covers under 200,000 clones, with approximately 84% appearing a single time and approximately 12% taken by the ten largest. The sequencing sample was made of PBMCs or T cells enriched from blood (not recorded which). Every receptor here comes from a man in his fifties who had recovered from COVID-19. The CDR3 runs from the conserved cysteine through the conserved F or W.

TRBV5-1	TRBJ1-2	14	CASSPPERVYGYTF
TRBV3-1/TRBV3-2	TRBJ2-2	16	CASSQVGTSLGGELFF
TRBV12-5	TRBJ2-6	16	CASGSGQLSGANVLTF
TRBV4-1	TRBJ2-3	15	CASSQAAGVADTQYF
TRBV7-3	TRBJ1-6	14	CASSLAPGNSPLHF
TRBV11-2	TRBJ2-7	14	CASSYPAGTYEQYF
TRBV6-2/TRBV6-3	TRBJ1-1	14	CASSYAAVGTEAFF
TRBV14	TRBJ2-7	16	CASSQGGRRGGAEQYF
TRBV19	TRBJ2-1	14	CASARRGQYNEQFF
TRBV4-1	TRBJ1-4	16	CASSHDDGAPNEKLFF
TRBV6-2/TRBV6-3	TRBJ2-2	17	CASSAGTGVLWTGELFF
TRBV28	TRBJ1-4	16	CASSPRDIATNEKLFF
TRBV9	TRBJ2-7	16	CASSASTGTYVYEQYF
TRBV6-5	TRBJ1-5	14	CASRRDADNQPQHF
TRBV2	TRBJ1-1	13	CASSVGTVTEAFF
TRBV29-1	TRBJ1-2	16	CSVGRLGGGIEEGYTF
TRBV7-9	TRBJ2-1	14	CASSSGLAKGEQFF
TRBV11-2	TRBJ2-3	15	CASSPEGLRTDTQYF
TRBV2	TRBJ2-7	15	CASSDGGRGGYEQYF
TRBV28	TRBJ2-7	14	CASSVGTGNYEQYF
TRBV19	TRBJ1-5	15	CASSHRDRGTQPQHF
TRBV4-1	TRBJ2-7	15	CASSQRTQLPYEQYF
TRBV9	TRBJ1-1	13	CASSPGGRTEAFF
TRBV10-3	TRBJ2-5	12	CAISGGGQTQYF
TRBV7-9	TRBJ1-1	14	CASSSTGGITEAFF
TRBV4-1	TRBJ1-2	15	CASSRSQGAKDGYTF
TRBV30	TRBJ1-1	15	CAYTPGQGLNTEAFF
TRBV7-2	TRBJ2-1	12	CASSTSGGREFF
TRBV25-1	TRBJ1-2	14	CASSDSGLLYGYTF
TRBV5-1	TRBJ1-2	13	CASSLAGDYGYTF
TRBV29-1	TRBJ1-1	12	CSVEAVNTEAFF
TRBV19	TRBJ2-7	13	CATTGTDLYEQYF
TRBV7-2	TRBJ2-7	12	CASSLGTGEPYF
TRBV12-5	TRBJ1-2	14	CASGSQDRAYSYTF
TRBV28	TRBJ1-1	14	CAGRQGRDHTEAFF
TRBV4-1	TRBJ2-3	16	CASSPQGGVRADTQYF
TRBV11-1	TRBJ1-4	12	CASSQGGEKLFF
TRBV7-6	TRBJ2-7	15	CASSRLAGPPYEQYF
TRBV4-2	TRBJ1-1	14	CASSQATGSTEAFF
TRBV6-2/TRBV6-3	TRBJ2-7	16	CASSYEKRRSSYEQYF
TRBV21-1	TRBJ2-7	16	CASSKAGTGGSYEQYF
TRBV6-5	TRBJ1-1	12	CASSSTGGEAFF
TRBV3-1/TRBV3-2	TRBJ2-5	19	CASSQIGRFSGGALETQYF
TRBV5-1	TRBJ1-2	15	CASSGGGGGFNGYTF
TRBV19	TRBJ2-5	13	CASSIVQGRTQYF
TRBV11-2	TRBJ2-5	14	CASSLDQGVETQYF
TRBV5-1	TRBJ2-1	15	CASSFEAGGFYEQFF